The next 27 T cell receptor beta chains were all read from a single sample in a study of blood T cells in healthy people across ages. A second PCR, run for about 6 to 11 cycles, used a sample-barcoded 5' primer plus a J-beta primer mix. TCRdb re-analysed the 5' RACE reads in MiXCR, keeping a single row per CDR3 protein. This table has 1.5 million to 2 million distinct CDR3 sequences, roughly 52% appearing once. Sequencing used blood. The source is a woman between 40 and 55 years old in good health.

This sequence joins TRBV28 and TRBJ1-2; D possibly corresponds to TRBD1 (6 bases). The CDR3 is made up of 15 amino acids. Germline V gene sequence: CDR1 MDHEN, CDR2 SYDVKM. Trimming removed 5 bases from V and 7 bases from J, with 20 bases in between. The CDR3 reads CASSRQGLALGGYTF. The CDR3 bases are TGTGCCAGCAGTCGTCAGGGGTTGGCCTTGGGTGGCTACACCTTC.

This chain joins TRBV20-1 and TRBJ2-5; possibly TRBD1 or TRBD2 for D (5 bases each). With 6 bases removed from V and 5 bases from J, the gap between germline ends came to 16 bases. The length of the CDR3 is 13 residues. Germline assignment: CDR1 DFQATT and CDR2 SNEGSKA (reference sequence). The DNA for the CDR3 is TGCAGTGCCACCGGGACGGTTCGGGAGACCCAGTACTTC. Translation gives CSATGTVRETQYF.

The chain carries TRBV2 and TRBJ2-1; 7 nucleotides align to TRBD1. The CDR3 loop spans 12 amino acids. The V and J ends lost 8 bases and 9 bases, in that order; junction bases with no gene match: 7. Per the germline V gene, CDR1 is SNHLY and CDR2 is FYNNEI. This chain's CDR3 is CASEGRGIEQFF. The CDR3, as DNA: TGTGCCAGCGAGGGCAGGGGGATTGAGCAGTTCTTC. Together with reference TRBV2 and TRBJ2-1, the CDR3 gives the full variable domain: EPEVTQTPSHQVTQMGQEVILRCVPISNHLYFYWYRQILGQKVEFLVSFYNNEISEKSEIFDDQFSVERPDGSNFTLKIRSTKLEDSAMYFCASEGRGIEQFFGPGTRLTVL.

The CDR3 protein is CASPAGNEQFF. The CDR3 nucleotides read TGTGCCAGCCCAGCCGGGAATGAGCAGTTCTTC. The chain has TRBV7-2 and TRBJ2-1; no reliable D call. With 8 bases removed from V and 7 bases from J, the gap between germline ends came to 9 bases. The CDR3 is 11 residues long. Germline loops: CDR1 SGHTA, CDR2 FQGNSA.

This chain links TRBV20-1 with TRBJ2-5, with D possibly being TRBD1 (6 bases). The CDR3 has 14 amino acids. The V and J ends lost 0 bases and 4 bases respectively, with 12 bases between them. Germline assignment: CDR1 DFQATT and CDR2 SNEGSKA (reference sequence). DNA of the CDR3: TGCAGTGCTAGAGATTTGGGGACACCAGAGACCCAGTACTTC. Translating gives CSARDLGTPETQYF.

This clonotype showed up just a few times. CDR3 loop: CASSLAPDGYEQYF. The CDR3 DNA reads TGCGCCAGCAGCTTGGCCCCGGACGGTTACGAGCAGTACTTC. V and J are TRBV5-1 and TRBJ2-7; no clear D gene. CDR3 length: 14 residues. Germline CDR1 and CDR2: SGHRS and YFSETQ. Between the trimmed V and J ends, which lost 0 bases and 4 bases, there was a span of 11 bases.

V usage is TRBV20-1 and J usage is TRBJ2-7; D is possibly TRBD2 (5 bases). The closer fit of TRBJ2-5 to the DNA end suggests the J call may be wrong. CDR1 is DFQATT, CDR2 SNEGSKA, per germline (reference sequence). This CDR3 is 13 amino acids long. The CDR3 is CSARASGKETQYF. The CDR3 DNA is TGCAGTGCTAGAGCCTCGGGGAAAGAGACCCAGTACTTC.

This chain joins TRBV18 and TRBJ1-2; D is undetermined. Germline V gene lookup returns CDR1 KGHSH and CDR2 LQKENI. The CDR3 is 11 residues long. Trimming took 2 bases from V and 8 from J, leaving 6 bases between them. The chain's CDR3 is CASSPSTGYTF. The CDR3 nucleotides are TGTGCCAGCTCACCATCGACAGGCTACACCTTC.

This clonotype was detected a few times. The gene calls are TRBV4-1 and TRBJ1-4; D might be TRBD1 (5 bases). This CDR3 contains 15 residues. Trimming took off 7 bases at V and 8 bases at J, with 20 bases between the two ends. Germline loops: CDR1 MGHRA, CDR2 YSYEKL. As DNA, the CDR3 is TGCGCCAGCAACGAACCGACGGCAGGGAAAGAAAAACTGTTTTTT. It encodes CASNEPTAGKEKLFF.

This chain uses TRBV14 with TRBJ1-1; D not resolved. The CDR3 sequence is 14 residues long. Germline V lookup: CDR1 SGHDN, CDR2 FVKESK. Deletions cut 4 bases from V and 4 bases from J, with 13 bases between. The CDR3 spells CASSPEWRSTEAFF. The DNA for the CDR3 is TGTGCCAGCAGCCCCGAATGGCGGAGCACTGAAGCTTTCTTT. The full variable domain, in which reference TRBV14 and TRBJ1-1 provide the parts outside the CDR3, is EAGVTQFPSHSVIEKGQTVTLRCDPISGHDNLYWYRRVMGKEIKFLLHFVKESKQDESGMPNNRFLAERTGGTYSTLKVQPAELEDSGVYFCASSPEWRSTEAFFGQGTRLTVV.

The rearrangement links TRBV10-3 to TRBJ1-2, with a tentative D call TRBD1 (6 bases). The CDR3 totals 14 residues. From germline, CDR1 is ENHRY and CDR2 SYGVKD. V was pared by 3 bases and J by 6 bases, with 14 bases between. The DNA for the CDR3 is TGTGCCATCAGTGAACAGGGTAAAAGAAATGGCTACACCTTC. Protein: CAISEQGKRNGYTF.

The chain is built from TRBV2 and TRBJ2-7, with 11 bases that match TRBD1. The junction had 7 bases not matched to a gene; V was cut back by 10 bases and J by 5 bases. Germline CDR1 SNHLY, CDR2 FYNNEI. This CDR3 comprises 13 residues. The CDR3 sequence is CAIPRDRGDEQYF. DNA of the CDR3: TGTGCCATTCCCCGGGACAGGGGGGACGAGCAGTACTTC.

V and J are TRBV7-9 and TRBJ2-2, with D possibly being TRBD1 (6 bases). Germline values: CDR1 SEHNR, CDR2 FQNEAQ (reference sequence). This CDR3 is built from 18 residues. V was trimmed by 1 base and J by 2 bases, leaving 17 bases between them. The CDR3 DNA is TGTGCCAGCAGCTTAGTAGGTGCGGACAGAAGAAACACCGGGGAGCTGTTTTTT. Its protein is CASSLVGADRRNTGELFF. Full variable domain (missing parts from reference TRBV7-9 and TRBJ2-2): DTGVSQNPRHKITKRGQNVTFRCDPISEHNRLYWYRQTLGQGPEFLTYFQNEAQLEKSRLLSDRFSAERPKGSFSTLEIQRTEQGDSAMYLCASSLVGADRRNTGELFFGEGSRLTVL.

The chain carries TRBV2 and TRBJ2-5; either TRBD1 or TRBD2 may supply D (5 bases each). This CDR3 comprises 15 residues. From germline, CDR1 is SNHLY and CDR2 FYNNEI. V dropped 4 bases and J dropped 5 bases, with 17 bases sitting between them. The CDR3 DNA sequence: TGTGCCAGCAGTGCGATTCCGGGTTGGGGGGAGACCCAGTACTTC. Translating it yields CASSAIPGWGETQYF.

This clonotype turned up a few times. The CDR3, as DNA: TGCGCCAGCAGCCAAGAAGGCAGAGTTAATGAAAAACTGTTTTTT. Translated, it gives CASSQEGRVNEKLFF. This rearrangement joins TRBV4-3 to TRBJ1-4, with no clear D. The germline V gene has CDR1 LGHNA and CDR2 YSLEER. CDR3 length: 15 residues. V was trimmed by 0 bases and J by 4 bases, leaving 9 bases between them.

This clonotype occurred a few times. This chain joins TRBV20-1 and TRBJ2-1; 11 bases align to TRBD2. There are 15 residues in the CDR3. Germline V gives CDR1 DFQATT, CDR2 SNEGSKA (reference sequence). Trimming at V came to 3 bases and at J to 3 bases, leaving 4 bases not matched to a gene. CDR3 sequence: CSASETSGDYNEQFF. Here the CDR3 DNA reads TGCAGTGCTAGCGAGACTAGCGGGGACTACAATGAGCAGTTCTTC.

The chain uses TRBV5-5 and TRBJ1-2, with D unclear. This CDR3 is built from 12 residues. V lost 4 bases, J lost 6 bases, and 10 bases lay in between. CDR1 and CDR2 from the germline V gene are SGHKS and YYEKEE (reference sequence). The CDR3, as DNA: TGTGCCAGCAGCCGGGCCCTAGATGGCTACACCTTC. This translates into CASSRALDGYTF.

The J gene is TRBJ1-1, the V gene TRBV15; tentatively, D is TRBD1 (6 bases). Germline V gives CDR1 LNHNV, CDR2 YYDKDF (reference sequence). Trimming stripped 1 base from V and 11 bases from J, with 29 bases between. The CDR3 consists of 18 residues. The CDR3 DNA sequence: TGTGCCACCAGCAGAGTAAGGGGGACCGGGGGACGCCCGTCTTGGGCTTTCTTT. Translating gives CATSRVRGTGGRPSWAFF.

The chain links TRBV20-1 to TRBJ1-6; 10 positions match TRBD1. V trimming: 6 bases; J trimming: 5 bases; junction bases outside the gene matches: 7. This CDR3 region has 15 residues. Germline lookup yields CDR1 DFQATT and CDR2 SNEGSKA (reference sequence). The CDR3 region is CSAPAGTGDNSPLHF. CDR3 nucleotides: TGCAGTGCACCGGCCGGGACAGGGGATAATTCACCCCTCCACTTT.

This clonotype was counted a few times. The chain's CDR3 is CASSYLRGDGTDTQYF. CDR3 nucleotide sequence: TGTGCCAGCAGTTACCTGCGGGGGGACGGCACAGATACGCAGTATTTT. The chain carries TRBV6-5 and TRBJ2-3; 8 bases map to TRBD2. With V trimmed by 2 bases and J by 1 base, 5 bases remained unmatched. Germline CDR1 and CDR2: MNHEY and SVGAGI. CDR3 length: 16 amino acids.

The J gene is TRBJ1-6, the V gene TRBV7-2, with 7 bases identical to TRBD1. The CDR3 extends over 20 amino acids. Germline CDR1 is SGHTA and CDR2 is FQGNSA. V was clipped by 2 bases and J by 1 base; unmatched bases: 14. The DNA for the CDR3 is TGTGCCAGCAGCTTAATAGTAGAGGGGGCACGGGGATCCTATAATTCACCCCTCCACTTT. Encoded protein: CASSLIVEGARGSYNSPLHF.

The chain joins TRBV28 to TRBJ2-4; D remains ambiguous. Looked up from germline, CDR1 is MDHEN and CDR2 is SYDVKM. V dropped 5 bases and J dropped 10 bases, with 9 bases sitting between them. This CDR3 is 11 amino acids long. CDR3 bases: TGTGCCAGCAGTCGCCACACTATTCAGTACTTC. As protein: CASSRHTIQYF.

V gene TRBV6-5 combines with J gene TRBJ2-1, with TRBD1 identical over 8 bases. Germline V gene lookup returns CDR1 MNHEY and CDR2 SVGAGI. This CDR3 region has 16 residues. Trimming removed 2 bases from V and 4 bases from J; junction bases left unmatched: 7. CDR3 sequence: CASSYLRTGPYNEQFF. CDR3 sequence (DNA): TGTGCCAGCAGTTACCTCAGGACAGGGCCATACAATGAGCAGTTCTTC.

The CDR3 here is CASSAHRGYTGELFF. The CDR3 coding sequence is TGTGCCAGCAGCGCCCACAGGGGATACACCGGGGAGCTGTTTTTT. The chain carries TRBV13 and TRBJ2-2; TRBD1 matches at 7 bases. The length of the CDR3 is 15 residues. CDR1 and CDR2 (germline): PRHDT, FYEKMQ (reference sequence). V lost 5 bases to trimming and J lost 3 bases; unmatched junction nucleotides: 6. Complete variable domain (other parts from reference TRBV13 and TRBJ2-2): AAGVIQSPRHLIKEKRETATLKCYPIPRHDTVYWYQQGPGQDPQFLISFYEKMQSDKGSIPDRFSAQQFSDYHSELNMSSLELGDSALYFCASSAHRGYTGELFFGEGSRLTVL.

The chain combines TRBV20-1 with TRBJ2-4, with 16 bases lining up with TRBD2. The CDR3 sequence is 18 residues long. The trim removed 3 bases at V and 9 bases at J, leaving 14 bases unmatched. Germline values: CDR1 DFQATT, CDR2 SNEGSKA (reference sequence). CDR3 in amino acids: CSASQPSGTSGGAGIQYF. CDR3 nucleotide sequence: TGCAGTGCTAGCCAGCCGAGCGGGACTAGCGGGGGGGCAGGCATTCAGTACTTC.

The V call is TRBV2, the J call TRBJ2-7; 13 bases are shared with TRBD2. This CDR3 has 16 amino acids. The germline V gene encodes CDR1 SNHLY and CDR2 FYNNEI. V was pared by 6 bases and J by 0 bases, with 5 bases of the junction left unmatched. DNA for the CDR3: TGTGCCAGCAGGGGACTAGCGGGGTCTAGCTCCTACGAGCAGTACTTC. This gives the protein CASRGLAGSSSYEQYF.

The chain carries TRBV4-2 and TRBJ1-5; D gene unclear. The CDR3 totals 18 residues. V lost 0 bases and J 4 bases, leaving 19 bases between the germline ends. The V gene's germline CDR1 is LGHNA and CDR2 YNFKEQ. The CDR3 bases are TGTGCCAGCAGCCAAGATCCCCACACCCCTATCCTGAATCAGCCCCAGCATTTT. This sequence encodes CASSQDPHTPILNQPQHF.